Presented here are 24 T cell receptor beta chains from one specimen sequenced in a study of identical twins. TCRdb called the 5' RACE reads again in MiXCR, with one record for every CDR3 protein. The table lists approximately 670,000 distinct CDR3 sequences, over 5% of them singletons. The sequenced sample was naive T cells sorted from blood. The receptors shown here come from a man younger than 30 in good health.

Many counts were recorded for this clonotype. The V gene is TRBV27, the J gene TRBJ1-5; D remains unclear. The CDR3 is 19 amino acids. Germline assignment: CDR1 MNHEY and CDR2 SMNVEV (reference sequence). Trimming cost V 3 bases and J 2 bases, with 23 bases left between them. In DNA, the CDR3 is TGTGCCAGCAGTTTTTCCCATCGCCTCCTATCTTACCGCAATCAGCCCCAGCATTTT. Its protein is CASSFSHRLLSYRNQPQHF.

On this clonotype itself: It is likely a read error, because the conserved phenylalanine at the end of the CDR3 is missing. V usage is TRBV28 and J usage is TRBJ1-6, with D maybe TRBD1 (6 bases). Germline lookup yields CDR1 MDHEN and CDR2 SYDVKM. CDR3 size: 15 residues. Trimming pared 3 bases from V and 0 bases from J, leaving 6 bases between. Here the CDR3 DNA reads TGTGCCAGCAGTTTGGACAGCTCCTATAATTCACCCCTCCACATT. Translating it yields CASSLDSSYNSPLHI.

The chain links TRBV28 to TRBJ2-7, with 7 nucleotides matching TRBD1. The trim removed 6 bases at V and 4 bases at J, leaving 9 bases unmatched. Per germline, CDR1 MDHEN and CDR2 SYDVKM. The CDR3 is 14 amino acids. The CDR3 loop is CASRTGTENYEQYF. In DNA, the CDR3 is TGTGCCAGCAGGACCGGGACAGAGAATTACGAGCAGTACTTC.

This clonotype has at least ten counts. The chain is built from TRBV29-1 and TRBJ2-1, with a possible D match to TRBD2 (6 bases). Germline V gene sequence: CDR1 SQVTM, CDR2 ANQGSEA. The CDR3 consists of 11 residues. Trimming took off 8 bases at V and 11 bases at J, with 16 bases between the two ends. In nucleotides, the CDR3 is TGCAGCCCCAGCCGGGAGTCTCAGCAGTTCTTC. This sequence encodes CSPSRESQQFF.

This sequence joins TRBV29-1 and TRBJ2-5; D may be TRBD2 (5 bases). The germline V gene encodes CDR1 SQVTM and CDR2 ANQGSEA. The CDR3 length is 13 residues. Trimming pared 2 bases from V and 5 bases from J, leaving 12 bases between. This CDR3 reads CSVERRVGETQYF. The CDR3 DNA reads as TGCAGCGTTGAACGGCGGGTTGGGGAGACCCAGTACTTC.

This clonotype has a handful of counts. This chain connects TRBV6-1 to TRBJ2-2, with D possibly being TRBD1 (6 bases). With 9 bases removed from V and 5 bases from J, the gap between germline ends came to 16 bases. The germline V gene encodes CDR1 MNHNS and CDR2 SASEGT. This CDR3 is built from 14 residues. CDR3 sequence (DNA): TGTGCCAGTCCGGGGTTGGGGGCGACCGGGGAGCTGTTTTTT. Translation: CASPGLGATGELFF.

This clonotype came up a few times. The chain carries TRBV7-8 and TRBJ2-7, with D tentatively TRBD1 (5 bases). With 3 bases removed from V and 3 bases from J, the gap between germline ends came to 12 bases. Germline V gene sequence: CDR1 SGHVS, CDR2 FQNEAQ. CDR3 length: 14 amino acids. The CDR3 DNA is TGTGCCAGCAGCTTTTATATGGACAACTACGAGCAGTACTTC. The encoded protein is CASSFYMDNYEQYF.

The table lists this clonotype with many counts. The rearrangement joins TRBV12-3 or TRBV12-4 to TRBJ2-3, with no clear D. V was shortened by 5 bases and J by 3 bases, with 18 bases between the two germline ends. The CDR3 sequence is 16 residues long. Here the CDR3 DNA reads TGTGCCAGCAGTCGTATCAGCGCTGCTGCAACAGATACGCAGTATTTT. Encoded protein: CASSRISAAATDTQYF.

This clonotype was observed at least ten times. The rearrangement joins TRBV6-2 or TRBV6-3 to TRBJ2-5, with a possible D match to TRBD1 (6 bases). Trimming took off 0 bases at V and 5 bases at J, with 16 bases between the two ends. There are 16 residues in the CDR3. Germline loops: CDR1 MNHEY, CDR2 SVGEGT. The CDR3 reads CASSYSLTGRMETQYF. The CDR3 coding sequence is TGTGCCAGCAGTTACTCGTTAACAGGGAGAATGGAGACCCAGTACTTC.

This clonotype was detected many times. The V and J genes are TRBV12-3 or TRBV12-4 and TRBJ2-2; no reliable D call. The CDR3 extends over 14 amino acids. Trimming took 4 bases from V and 1 from J, leaving 7 bases between them. CDR3 amino acids: CASSSLQNTGELFF. CDR3 nucleotides: TGTGCCAGCAGTTCTCTCCAGAACACCGGGGAGCTGTTTTTT.

The V call is TRBV6-4, the J call TRBJ2-7; 10 bases match TRBD1. V lost 6 bases, J lost 5 bases, and 7 bases stayed unmatched. Germline V gene data show CDR1 as MRHNA and CDR2 as SNTAGT. The CDR3 has 14 residues. The CDR3 coding sequence is TGTGCCAGCAGAGTGGGACAGGGGATCCACGAGCAGTACTTC. This sequence encodes CASRVGQGIHEQYF.

This clonotype has just a few counts. A read error is possible here, since a much larger clone lies one base away. The gene calls are TRBV7-8 and TRBJ2-5, with 7 bases lining up with TRBD1. CDR1 is SGHVS and CDR2 is FQNEAQ in the germline V gene. V lost 5 bases to trimming and J lost 4 bases; unmatched junction nucleotides: 4. This CDR3 is 13 amino acids long. The CDR3 is CASSPGQPETQYF. In DNA, the CDR3 is TGTGCCAGCAGCCCGGGACAGCCAGAGACCCAGTACTTC.

This clonotype was seen repeatedly, ten times or more. CDR3 coding DNA: TGTGCCAGCAGTTTATTAGGTCTTGGCAGGCTCAATCAGCCCCAGCATTTT. This translates into CASSLLGLGRLNQPQHF. This chain uses TRBV12-3 or TRBV12-4 with TRBJ1-5; D unclear. This CDR3 spans 17 amino acids. Trimming took off 2 bases at V and 3 bases at J, with 17 bases between the two ends.

This clonotype showed up just a few times. V is TRBV20-1 and J is TRBJ2-1, with 13 bases lining up with TRBD2. Per the germline V gene, CDR1 is DFQATT and CDR2 is SNEGSKA (reference sequence). The CDR3 has 14 residues. V dropped 4 bases and J dropped 6; count of bases not matched to a gene: 3. The DNA of the CDR3 is TGCAGTGCTACCAGGACTAGCGGGGGCAATGAGCAGTTCTTC. Translated: CSATRTSGGNEQFF.

This clonotype occurred many times. The chain joins TRBV11-2 to TRBJ2-3; 11 bases map to TRBD2. CDR3 length equals 19 residues. The V segment lost 2 bases and the J segment 2 bases; nucleotides outside the gene matches: 12. Germline CDR1 SGHAT, CDR2 FQNNGV. Here the CDR3 reads CASSLIKPGLAALTDTQYF. In nucleotides, the CDR3 is TGTGCCAGCAGCTTAATCAAACCGGGACTAGCGGCACTCACAGATACGCAGTATTTT.

This clonotype was recorded many times. The rearrangement joins TRBV27 to TRBJ1-6, with D tentatively TRBD1 (5 bases). CDR1 MNHEY and CDR2 SMNVEV come from the germline V gene (reference sequence). With 5 bases removed from V and 8 bases from J, the gap between germline ends came to 13 bases. The CDR3 consists of 14 residues. The CDR3 DNA reads as TGTGCCAGCAGTCTCGACAGAAGGGATTCACCCCTCCACTTT. Translating it yields CASSLDRRDSPLHF.

This clonotype was observed many times. V is TRBV10-3 and J is TRBJ1-2; D gene uncertain. This CDR3 has 13 residues. The V gene lost 7 bases and the J gene lost 8 bases, with 17 bases spanning the gap. Germline V gene data show CDR1 as ENHRY and CDR2 as SYGVKD. CDR3 coding DNA: TGTGCCATCACCGGCCTCCTCCTCGACGGCTACACCTTC. Translation gives CAITGLLLDGYTF.

This clonotype has a count of ten or more. The CDR3 loop is CASTGTTEAFF. CDR3 nucleotides: TGTGCCAGCACAGGGACGACTGAAGCTTTCTTT. The chain is built from TRBV28 and TRBJ1-1, with D tentatively TRBD1 (5 bases). Between the trimmed V and J ends, which lost 7 bases and 5 bases, there was a span of 8 bases. The CDR3 length is 11 residues. CDR1 is MDHEN and CDR2 is SYDVKM in the germline V gene.

At least ten counts were recorded for this clonotype. The V call is TRBV27, the J call TRBJ1-2; D remains ambiguous. Trimming left V 6 bases short and J 5 bases short, with 13 bases between. CDR1 and CDR2 from the germline V gene are MNHEY and SMNVEV (reference sequence). The length of the CDR3 is 13 residues. The CDR3 sequence is CASSPRTGYGYTF. Written as DNA, the CDR3 is TGTGCCAGCAGCCCTAGGACGGGATATGGCTACACCTTC.

This clonotype was recorded many times. The chain joins TRBV25-1 to TRBJ2-5; D gene uncertain. The germline V gene encodes CDR1 MGHDK and CDR2 SYGVNS. The CDR3 covers 11 residues. Trimming removed 6 bases at V and 4 bases at J, with 6 bases between. For the CDR3, the DNA is TGTGCCAGCAGGGAAATAGAGACCCAGTACTTC. Its translation is CASREIETQYF.

The chain joins TRBV25-1 to TRBJ1-2; 10 bases match TRBD1. The V gene's germline CDR1 is MGHDK and CDR2 SYGVNS. V dropped 0 bases and J dropped 7; count of bases not matched to a gene: 5. The CDR3 has 15 amino acids. CDR3 nucleotide sequence: TGTGCCAGCAGTGAATACCGGGGGACAGGGGTTGGCTACACCTTC. Translated, it gives CASSEYRGTGVGYTF.

CDR3 in DNA: TGTGCCACCAGTGATCCGCGAGACCCCTATGGTGACAATGAGCAGTTCTTC. It specifies CATSDPRDPYGDNEQFF. The chain has TRBV24-1 and TRBJ2-1, with unresolved D. V was trimmed by 3 bases and J by 5 bases, leaving 19 bases between them. The length of the CDR3 is 17 residues. Germline CDR1 KGHDR, CDR2 SFDVKD.

The table lists this clonotype with many counts. The chain uses TRBV29-1 and TRBJ2-1; 12 bases are a match to TRBD2. The J segment lost 0 bases and the V segment lost 5 bases, leaving 8 bases of the junction unmatched. Germline CDR1 SQVTM, CDR2 ANQGSEA. The CDR3 runs 17 residues. CDR3: CSVPGWTSGDSYNEQFF. CDR3 in DNA: TGCAGCGTTCCTGGTTGGACTAGCGGGGACTCCTACAATGAGCAGTTCTTC.

This clonotype was seen at least ten times. The chain links TRBV5-4 to TRBJ2-1, with 14 bases matching TRBD2. V was clipped by 4 bases and J by 7 bases; unmatched bases: 4. The CDR3 is 15 residues long. The germline gives CDR1 SGHNT, CDR2 YYREEE (reference sequence). CDR3 sequence (DNA): TGTGCCAGCAGCCATCGGACTAGCGGGAGGAATGAGCAGTTCTTC. It encodes CASSHRTSGRNEQFF.